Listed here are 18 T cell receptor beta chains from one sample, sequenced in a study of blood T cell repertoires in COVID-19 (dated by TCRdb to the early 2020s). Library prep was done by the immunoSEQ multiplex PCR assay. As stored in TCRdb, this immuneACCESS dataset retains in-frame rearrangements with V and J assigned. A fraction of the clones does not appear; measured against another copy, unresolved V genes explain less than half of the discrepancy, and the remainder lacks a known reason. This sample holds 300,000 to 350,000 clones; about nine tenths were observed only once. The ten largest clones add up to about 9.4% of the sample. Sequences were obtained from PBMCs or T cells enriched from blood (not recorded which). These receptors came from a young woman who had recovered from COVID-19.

CDR3 region: CASSPPDRTTWYEQYF. The DNA of the CDR3 is TGTGCCAGCTCACCACCGGACAGAACGACGTGGTACGAGCAGTACTTC. The gene calls are TRBV18 and TRBJ2-7, with D perhaps matching TRBD1 (6 bases). This CDR3 region has 16 residues. Trimming removed 0 bases at V and 4 bases at J, with 16 bases between. Germline V gene sequence: CDR1 KGHSH, CDR2 LQKENI.

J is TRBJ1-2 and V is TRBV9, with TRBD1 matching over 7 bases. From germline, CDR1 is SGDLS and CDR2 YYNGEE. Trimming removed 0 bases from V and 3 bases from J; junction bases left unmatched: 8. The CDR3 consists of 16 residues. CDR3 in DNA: TGTGCCAGCAGCGTAGATCCGTTGGGGACAGACTATGGCTACACCTTC. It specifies CASSVDPLGTDYGYTF.

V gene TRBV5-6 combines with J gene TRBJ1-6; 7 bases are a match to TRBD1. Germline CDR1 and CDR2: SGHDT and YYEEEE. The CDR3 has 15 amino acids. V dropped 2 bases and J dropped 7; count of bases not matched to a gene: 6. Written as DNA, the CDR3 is TGTGCCAGCAGCTTTCAGGACAGGACCAATTCACCCCTCCACTTT. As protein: CASSFQDRTNSPLHF.

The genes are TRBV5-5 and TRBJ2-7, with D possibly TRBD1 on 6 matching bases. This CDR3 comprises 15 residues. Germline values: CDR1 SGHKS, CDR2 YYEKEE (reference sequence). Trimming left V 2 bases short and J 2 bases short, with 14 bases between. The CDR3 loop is CASSFTTHRAYEQYF. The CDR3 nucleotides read TGTGCCAGCAGCTTTACTACTCACAGGGCCTACGAGCAGTACTTC.

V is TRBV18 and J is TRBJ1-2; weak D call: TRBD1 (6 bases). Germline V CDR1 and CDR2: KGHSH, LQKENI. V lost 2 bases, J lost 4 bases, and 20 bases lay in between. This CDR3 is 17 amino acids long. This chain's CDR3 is CASSPGVQGFLGYGYTF. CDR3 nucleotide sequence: TGTGCCAGCTCACCAGGAGTTCAGGGGTTTTTAGGCTATGGCTACACCTTC.

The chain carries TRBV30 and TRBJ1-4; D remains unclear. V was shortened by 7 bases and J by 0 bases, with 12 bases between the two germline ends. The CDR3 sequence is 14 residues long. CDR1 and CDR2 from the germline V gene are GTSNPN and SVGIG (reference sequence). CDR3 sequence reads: CASGRGTTNEKLFF. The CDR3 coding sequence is TGTGCCTCCGGAAGAGGAACAACTAATGAAAAACTGTTTTTT.

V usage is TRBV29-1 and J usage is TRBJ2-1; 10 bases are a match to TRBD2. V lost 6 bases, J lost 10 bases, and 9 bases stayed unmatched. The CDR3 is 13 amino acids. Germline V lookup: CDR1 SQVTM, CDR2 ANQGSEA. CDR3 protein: CSVAGGLAVEQFF. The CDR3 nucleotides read TGCAGCGTGGCGGGAGGACTAGCGGTAGAGCAGTTCTTC.

The CDR3 DNA reads as TGTGCCAGCAGCAAAGTGGGACAGGATTCCTACGAGCAGTACTTC. Protein: CASSKVGQDSYEQYF. V gene TRBV3-1 (or the pseudogene TRBV3-2) combines with J gene TRBJ2-7, with TRBD1 identical over 8 bases. CDR3 length: 15 residues. V lost 5 bases, J lost 1 base, and 7 bases stayed unmatched. Germline V gene data show CDR1 as LGHDT and CDR2 as YNNKEL (reference sequence).

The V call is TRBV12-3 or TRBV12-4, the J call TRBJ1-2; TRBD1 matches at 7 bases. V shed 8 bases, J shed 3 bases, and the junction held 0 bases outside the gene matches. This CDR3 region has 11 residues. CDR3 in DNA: TGTGCCAGCGGGACAGACTATGGCTACACCTTC. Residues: CASGTDYGYTF.

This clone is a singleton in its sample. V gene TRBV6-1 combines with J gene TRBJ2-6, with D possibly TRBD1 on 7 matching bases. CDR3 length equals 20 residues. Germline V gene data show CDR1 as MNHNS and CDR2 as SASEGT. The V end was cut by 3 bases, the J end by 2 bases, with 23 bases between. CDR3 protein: CASSDLPGGGGSTGANVLTF. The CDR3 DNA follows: TGTGCCAGCAGTGACCTCCCGGGTGGAGGGGGCTCAACTGGGGCCAACGTCCTGACTTTC.

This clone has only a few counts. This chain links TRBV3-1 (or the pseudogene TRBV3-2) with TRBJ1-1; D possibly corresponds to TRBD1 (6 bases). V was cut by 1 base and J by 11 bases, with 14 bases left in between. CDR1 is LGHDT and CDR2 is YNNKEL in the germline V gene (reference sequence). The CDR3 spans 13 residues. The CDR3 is CASSQGVQGKAFF. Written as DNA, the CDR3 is TGTGCCAGCAGCCAAGGGGTGCAGGGGAAGGCTTTCTTT.

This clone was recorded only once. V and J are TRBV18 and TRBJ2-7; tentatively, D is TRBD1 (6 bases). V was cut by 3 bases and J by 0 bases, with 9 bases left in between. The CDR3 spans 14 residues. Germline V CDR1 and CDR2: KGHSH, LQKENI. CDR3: CASSPADSSYEQYF. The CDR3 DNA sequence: TGTGCCAGCTCACCCGCGGACAGCTCCTACGAGCAGTACTTC.

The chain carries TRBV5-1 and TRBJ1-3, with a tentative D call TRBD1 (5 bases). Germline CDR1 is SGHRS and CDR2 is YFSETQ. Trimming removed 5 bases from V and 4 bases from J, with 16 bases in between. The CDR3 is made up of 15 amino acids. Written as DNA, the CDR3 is TGCGCCAGCAGGCTAGACAGTACCCCAGGAAACACCATATATTTT. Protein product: CASRLDSTPGNTIYF.

In DNA form, the CDR3 reads TGCGCCAGCAGCGCGACAGGGGTTGGGCAGCCCCAGCATTTT. This translates into CASSATGVGQPQHF. The rearrangement links TRBV4-1 to TRBJ1-5; 8 bases match TRBD1. CDR3 length: 14 amino acids. CDR1 and CDR2 (germline): MGHRA, YSYEKL. V lost 5 bases to trimming and J lost 7 bases; unmatched junction nucleotides: 7.

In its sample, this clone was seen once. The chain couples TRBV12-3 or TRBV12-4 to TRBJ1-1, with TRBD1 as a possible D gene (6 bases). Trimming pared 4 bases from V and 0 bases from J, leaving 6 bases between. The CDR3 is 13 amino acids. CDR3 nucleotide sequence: TGTGCCAGCAGTTGGACAGTGAACACTGAAGCTTTCTTT. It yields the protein CASSWTVNTEAFF.

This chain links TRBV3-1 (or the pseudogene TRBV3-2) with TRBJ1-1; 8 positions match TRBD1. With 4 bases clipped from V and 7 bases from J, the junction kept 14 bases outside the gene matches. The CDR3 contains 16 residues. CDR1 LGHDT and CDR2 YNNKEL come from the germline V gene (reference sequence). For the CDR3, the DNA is TGTGCCAGCAGCCCCGAGAGGCAGGGGGCGTTTGATGAAGCTTTCTTT. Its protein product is CASSPERQGAFDEAFF.

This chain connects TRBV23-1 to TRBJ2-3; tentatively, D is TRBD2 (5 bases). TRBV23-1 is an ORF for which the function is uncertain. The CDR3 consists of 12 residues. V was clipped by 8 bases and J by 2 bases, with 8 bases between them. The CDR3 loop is CASGRNTDTQYF. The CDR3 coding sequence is TGCGCCAGCGGGAGAAACACAGATACGCAGTATTTT.

This chain's CDR3 is CASSIWTGRVHEQYF. The CDR3 coding sequence is TGTGCCAGTAGTATTTGGACAGGGCGCGTCCACGAGCAGTACTTC. The chain carries TRBV19 and TRBJ2-7; 8 bases are shared with TRBD1. The CDR3 contains 15 residues. CDR1 and CDR2 (germline): LNHDA, SQIVND (reference sequence). V shed 3 bases and J 5 bases; nucleotides not matched to a gene: 9.